This T cell receptor beta chain was captured in a study of blood T cell repertoires in COVID-19 (dated by TCRdb to the early 2020s). About the study as a whole: Samples covering the acute and convalescent phases of COVID-19 were provided by collaborators in the United States, Italy and Spain. The dataset comprised deeply sampled blood TCRbeta repertoires from subjects exposed to, actively infected with, or recovered from COVID-19. The repertoires were released in a freely available public database intended as a resource for research on the immune response to SARS-CoV-2. Where HLA class I and class II types were available, the types were taken from metadata supplied by the sample provider, not from assay-based typing. Nearly every sample came with metadata listing a de-identified subject ID, COVID-19 status, age in years and sex. The prospective study material was composed of cDNA or gDNA derived from T cells, B-cell-depleted T cells, or PBMCs. The samples were drawn from the first 160 participants of the ongoing ImmuneRACE study and from 1,200 or so subjects provided by 6 global collaborators. Broader findings and caveats from the paper: The quantity of clinical and demographic metadata differed by source and by participant and was supplied without curation.

Worth noting for this clone: The antigen it recognizes is unknown. No base qualities exist here, and no much larger clone lies one base off it.

Each collaborating institution followed its own protocols to collect whole blood in K2EDTA tubes. For TCRbeta analysis, collaborators shipped samples in one of three forms: frozen whole blood, isolated PBMCs, or DNA extracted from either of those sample types. The germline V gene (reference sequence) specifies MNHNY as CDR1 and SVGAGI as CDR2. Spanning cysteine to phenylalanine, the CDR3 consists of 15 amino acids. Only CDR3 DNA remains: 45 bases, in frame from the first base. Germline trimming: 0 bases from V, 2 bases from J; junction bases outside gene matches: 2. TCRbeta CDR3 regions were amplified from genomic DNA by means of the immunoSEQ Assay, a bias-controlled multiplex PCR. The paper's data handling went like this. Within the assay, amplification of reference gene primers was used to estimate how many nucleated cells each sample contained. To quantify the absolute abundance of each unique TCRbeta CDR3 rearrangement, sequence reads were collapsed and filtered. For each sample, productive Simpson clonality was calculated as the square root of Simpson's diversity index over productive rearrangements. TCRdb took over this immuneACCESS table, retaining in-frame rearrangements with V and J assigned. Such tables are incomplete; in checked studies, under half of the missing clones stem from an unresolved V gene, and the remainder is unexplained. From that table come the V and J calls and clone size; the DNA was used to work out D and trimming. The sample data list 230,000 or so clones, and over 80% of these were observed just once. The biggest ten clones account for approximately 5.4% of the sample.

Recombination joined TRBV6-6 with TRBJ2-7; TRBD2 lines up with 9 middle nucleotides. This sequence was found in a human donor in a cohort sampled during active COVID-19. Input material: peripheral blood. CDR3 loop: CASSYSGGRAYEQYF. The bases read TGTGCCAGCAGTTACTCAGGCGGGAGGGCCTACGAGCAGTACTTC.